Below, one TCR beta chain is given with its context. Its antigen remains unidentified. At one of its ends the junction is not consistent with the germline gene, which may arise from a read error. The data are from a study of beta chain features in type 1 diabetes. Study-wide points: A moderate, significant TCRB CDR3 shortening appeared in type 1 diabetes across four CD4+ subsets. Within patients, naive, central memory and Treg TCRB repertoires seemed more similar than within healthy donors.

The CDR3 is 18 residues long. Germline V CDR1 and CDR2: SGDLS, YYNGEE. Expressed TCRB transcripts got sequenced, as all isolated RNA was reverse transcribed. Sequenced by immunoSEQ multiplex PCR; TCRdb stores in-frame clones only, minus some. The sample records 500,000 to 800,000 clones, roughly 12% being singletons. The origin of this receptor is a man in his thirties or forties with type 1 diabetes. This sequence joins TRBV9 and TRBJ2-2; perhaps D is TRBD1 or TRBD2 (6 bases each). Sequenced: naive CD4+ T cells from blood. The DNA for the CDR3 is TGTGCCAGCAGCGTAGGAGCGATCCAGGGGAGGAACGCCGGGGAGCTGTTTTTT. Its translation is CASSVGAIQGRNAGELFF.